This entry concerns a single T cell receptor beta chain. Its target is not known. Other nucleotide sequences in the sample specify the same CDR3. The data were taken from a study of PD-1 blockade in mismatch repair-deficient tumors. Study-wide results and caveats: Tumor-resident clones, often absent from pretreatment blood, expanded after pembrolizumab and then contracted.

The method was immunoSEQ multiplex PCR; TCRdb's version includes in-frame clones alone and lacks a portion of them. The table records tens of thousands of clones, roughly 80% of them present only once. All patients were mismatch repair deficient, assessed by either PCR or immunohistochemistry. A few pembrolizumab responders had their TCRs sequenced. The receptor was isolated from an adult with mismatch repair-deficient cancer. The sample was PBMCs, taken before pembrolizumab treatment.

The CDR3 reads CASSPGQGLNTEAFF. CDR3 nucleotide sequence: TGTGCCAGCAGCCCGGGCCAGGGTTTGAACACTGAAGCTTTCTTT. The chain has TRBV7-8 and TRBJ1-1; possibly TRBD1 for D (5 bases). Trimming left V 5 bases short and J 0 bases short, with 13 bases between. The CDR3 extends over 15 amino acids. Germline CDR1 SGHVS, CDR2 FQNEAQ.